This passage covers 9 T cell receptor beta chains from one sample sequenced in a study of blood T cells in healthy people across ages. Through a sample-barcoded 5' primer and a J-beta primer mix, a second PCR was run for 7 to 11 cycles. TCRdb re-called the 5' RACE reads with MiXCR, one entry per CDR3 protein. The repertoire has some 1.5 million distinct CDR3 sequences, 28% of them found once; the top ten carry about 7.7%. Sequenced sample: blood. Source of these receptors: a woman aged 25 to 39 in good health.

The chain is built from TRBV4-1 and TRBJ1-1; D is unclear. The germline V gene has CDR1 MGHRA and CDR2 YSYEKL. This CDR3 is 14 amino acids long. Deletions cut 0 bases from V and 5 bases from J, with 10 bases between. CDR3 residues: CASSQDSRVTEAFF. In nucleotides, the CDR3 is TGCGCCAGCAGCCAAGATAGCCGGGTTACTGAAGCTTTCTTT.

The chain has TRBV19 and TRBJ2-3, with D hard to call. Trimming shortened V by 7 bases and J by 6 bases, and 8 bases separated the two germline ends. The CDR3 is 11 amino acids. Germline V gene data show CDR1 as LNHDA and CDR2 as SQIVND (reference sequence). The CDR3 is CASKFEDTQYF. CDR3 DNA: TGTGCCAGTAAATTTGAGGATACGCAGTATTTT.

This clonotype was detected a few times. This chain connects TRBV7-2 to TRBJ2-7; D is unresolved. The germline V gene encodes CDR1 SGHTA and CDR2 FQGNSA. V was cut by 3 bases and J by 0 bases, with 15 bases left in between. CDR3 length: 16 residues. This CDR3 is CASSFGSDGLSYEQYF. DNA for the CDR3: TGTGCCAGCAGCTTTGGTTCGGACGGTCTCTCCTACGAGCAGTACTTC.

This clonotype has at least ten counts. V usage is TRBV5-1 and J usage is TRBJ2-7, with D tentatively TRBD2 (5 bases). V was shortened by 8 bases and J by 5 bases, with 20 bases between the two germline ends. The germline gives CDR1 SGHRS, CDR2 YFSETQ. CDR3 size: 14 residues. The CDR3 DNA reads TGCGCCAGTCGCGCGAGGGATTCGTGGGACGAGCAGTACTTC. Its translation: CASRARDSWDEQYF.

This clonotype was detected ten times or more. CDR3 region: CSVEGSGDVRGKLFF. In DNA form, the CDR3 reads TGCAGCGTTGAAGGTTCAGGGGATGTCAGAGGAAAACTGTTTTTT. The rearrangement uses TRBV29-1 and TRBJ1-4; tentatively, D is TRBD1 (6 bases). The CDR3 is 15 residues long. CDR1 and CDR2 (germline): SQVTM, ANQGSEA. V lost 1 base and J lost 10, with 19 bases in between.

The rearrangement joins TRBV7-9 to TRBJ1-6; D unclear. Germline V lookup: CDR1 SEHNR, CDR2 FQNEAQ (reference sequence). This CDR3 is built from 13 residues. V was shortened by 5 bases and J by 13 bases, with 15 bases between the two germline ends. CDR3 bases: TGTGCCAGCAGCCAAAATTCGGACCAGCCCCTCCACTTT. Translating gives CASSQNSDQPLHF.

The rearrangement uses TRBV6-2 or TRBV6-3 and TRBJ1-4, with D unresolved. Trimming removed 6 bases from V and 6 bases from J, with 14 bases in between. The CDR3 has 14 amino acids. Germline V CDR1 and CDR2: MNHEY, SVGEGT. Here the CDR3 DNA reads TGTGCCAGCAGATACCTACCTGCTTATGAAAAACTGTTTTTT. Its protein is CASRYLPAYEKLFF.

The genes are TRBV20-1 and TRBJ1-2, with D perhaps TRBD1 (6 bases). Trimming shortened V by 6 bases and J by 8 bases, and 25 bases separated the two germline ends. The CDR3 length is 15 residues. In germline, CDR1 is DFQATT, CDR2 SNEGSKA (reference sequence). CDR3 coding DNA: TGCAGTGCCGGGGGCTACGGGGGCGTCCGTCGGGGCTACACCTTC. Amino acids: CSAGGYGGVRRGYTF.

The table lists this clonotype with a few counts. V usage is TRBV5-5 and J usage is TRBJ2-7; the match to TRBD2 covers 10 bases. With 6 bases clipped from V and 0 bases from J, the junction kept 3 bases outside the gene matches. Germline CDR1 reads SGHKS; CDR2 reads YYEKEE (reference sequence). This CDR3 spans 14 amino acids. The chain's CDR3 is CASTASGSSYEQYF. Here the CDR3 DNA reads TGTGCCAGCACGGCTAGCGGGAGCTCCTACGAGCAGTACTTC.